This record looks at one T cell receptor (beta chain) sequence and its context. The germline CDR1 and CDR2 sequences are SEHNR and FQNEAQ (reference sequence). The trim removed 7 bases at V and 4 bases at J, leaving 11 bases unmatched. The length of the CDR3 is 15 residues. This sample was taken from a study of blood T cell repertoires in COVID-19. The data were produced by immunoSEQ multiplex PCR, yet TCRdb's version contains in-frame clones alone and is incomplete. The table lists fewer than 350,000 clones, 85% of them singletons. This receptor was obtained from a woman aged 50 to 60 who had recovered from COVID-19. Source material: PBMCs or T cells enriched from blood (not recorded which). V and J are TRBV7-9 and TRBJ2-7; TRBD1 agrees at 9 bases. The CDR3, as DNA: TGTGCCAGCACCCAACCGGGACAGGGTTTGTACGAGCAGTACTTC. This sequence encodes CASTQPGQGLYEQYF.